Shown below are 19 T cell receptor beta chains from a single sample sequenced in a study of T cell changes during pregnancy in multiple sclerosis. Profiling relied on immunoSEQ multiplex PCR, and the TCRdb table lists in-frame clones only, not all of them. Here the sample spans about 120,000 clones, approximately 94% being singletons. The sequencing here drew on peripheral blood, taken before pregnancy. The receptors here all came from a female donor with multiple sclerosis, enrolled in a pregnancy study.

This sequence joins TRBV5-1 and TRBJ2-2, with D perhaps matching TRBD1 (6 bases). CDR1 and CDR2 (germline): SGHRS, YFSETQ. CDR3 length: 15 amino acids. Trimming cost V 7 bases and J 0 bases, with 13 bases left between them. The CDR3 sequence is CASALGASNTGELFF. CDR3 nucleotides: TGCGCCAGCGCGTTGGGGGCATCGAACACCGGGGAGCTGTTTTTT.

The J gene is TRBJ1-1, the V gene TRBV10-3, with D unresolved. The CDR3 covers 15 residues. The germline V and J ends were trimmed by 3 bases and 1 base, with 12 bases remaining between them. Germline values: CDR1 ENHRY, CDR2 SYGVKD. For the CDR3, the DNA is TGTGCCATCAGTGACGTGCCCCCCGGGAACACTGAAGCTTTCTTT. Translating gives CAISDVPPGNTEAFF.

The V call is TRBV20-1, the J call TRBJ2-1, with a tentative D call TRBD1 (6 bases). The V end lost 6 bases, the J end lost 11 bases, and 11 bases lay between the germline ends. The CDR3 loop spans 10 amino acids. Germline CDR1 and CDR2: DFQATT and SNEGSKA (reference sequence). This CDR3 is CSAQGPKQFF. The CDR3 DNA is TGCAGTGCACAGGGACCCAAGCAGTTCTTC.

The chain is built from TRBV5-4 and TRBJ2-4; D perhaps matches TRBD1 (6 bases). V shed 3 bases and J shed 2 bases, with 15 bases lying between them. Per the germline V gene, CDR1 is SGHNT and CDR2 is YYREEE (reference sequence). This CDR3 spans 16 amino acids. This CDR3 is CASSSTGPHPKNIQYF. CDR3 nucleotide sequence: TGTGCCAGCAGCTCTACAGGGCCCCACCCCAAAAACATTCAGTACTTC.

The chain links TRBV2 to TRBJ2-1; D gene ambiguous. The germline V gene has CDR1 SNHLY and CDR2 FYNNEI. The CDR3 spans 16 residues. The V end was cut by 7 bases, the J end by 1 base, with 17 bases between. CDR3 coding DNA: TGTGCCAGCACCCGACGGCAGGAAGTTTCCTACAATGAGCAGTTCTTC. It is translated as CASTRRQEVSYNEQFF.

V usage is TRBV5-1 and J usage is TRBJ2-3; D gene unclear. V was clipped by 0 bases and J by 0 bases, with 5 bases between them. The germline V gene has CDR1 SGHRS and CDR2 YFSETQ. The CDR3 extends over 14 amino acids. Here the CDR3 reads CASSLDGSTDTQYF. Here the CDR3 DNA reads TGCGCCAGCAGCTTGGACGGTAGCACAGATACGCAGTATTTT.

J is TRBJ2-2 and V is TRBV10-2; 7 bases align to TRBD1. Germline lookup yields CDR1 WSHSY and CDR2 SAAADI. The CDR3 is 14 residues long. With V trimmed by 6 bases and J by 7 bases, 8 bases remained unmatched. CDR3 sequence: CASSLTGFGGELFF. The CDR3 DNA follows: TGCGCCAGCAGCCTGACAGGGTTCGGCGGGGAGCTGTTTTTT.

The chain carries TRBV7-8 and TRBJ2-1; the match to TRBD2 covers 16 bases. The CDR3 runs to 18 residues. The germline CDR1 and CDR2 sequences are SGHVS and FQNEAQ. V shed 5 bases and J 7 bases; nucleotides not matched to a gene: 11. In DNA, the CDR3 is TGTGCCAGCAGCAAAACCGGGACTAGCGGGAGGGCCAAGAATGAGCAGTTCTTC. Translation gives CASSKTGTSGRAKNEQFF.

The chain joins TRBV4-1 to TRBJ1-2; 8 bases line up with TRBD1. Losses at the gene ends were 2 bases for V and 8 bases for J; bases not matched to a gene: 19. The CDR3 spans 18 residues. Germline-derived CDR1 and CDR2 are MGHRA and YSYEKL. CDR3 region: CASSQLDFLPGGLYGYTF. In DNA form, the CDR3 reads TGCGCCAGCAGCCAACTCGATTTTTTACCAGGGGGCCTTTACGGCTACACCTTC.

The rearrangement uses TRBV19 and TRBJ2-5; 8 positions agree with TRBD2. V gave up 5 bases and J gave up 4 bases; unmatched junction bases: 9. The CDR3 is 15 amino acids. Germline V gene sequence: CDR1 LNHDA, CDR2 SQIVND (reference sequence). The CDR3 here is CASSLVTTSAETQYF. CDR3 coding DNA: TGTGCCAGTAGTCTGGTGACGACTAGCGCAGAGACCCAGTACTTC.

The CDR3 nucleotides are TGTGCCAGCAGCTTAGGTAGAGGGACAGGCCCTGGGAATGAGCAGTTCTTC. This encodes CASSLGRGTGPGNEQFF. The V and J genes are TRBV11-2 and TRBJ2-1; 8 bases align to TRBD1. The V gene's germline CDR1 is SGHAT and CDR2 FQNNGV. The V gene end was trimmed by 1 base and the J gene end by 7 bases; junction bases not matched to a gene: 12. CDR3 length: 17 residues.

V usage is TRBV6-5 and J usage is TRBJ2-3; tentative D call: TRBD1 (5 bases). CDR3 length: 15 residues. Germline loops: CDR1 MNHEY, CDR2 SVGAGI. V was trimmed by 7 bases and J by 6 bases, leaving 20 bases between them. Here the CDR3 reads CASTLQGRDSDTQYF. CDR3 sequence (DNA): TGTGCCAGCACTCTCCAAGGCAGGGATTCGGATACGCAGTATTTT.

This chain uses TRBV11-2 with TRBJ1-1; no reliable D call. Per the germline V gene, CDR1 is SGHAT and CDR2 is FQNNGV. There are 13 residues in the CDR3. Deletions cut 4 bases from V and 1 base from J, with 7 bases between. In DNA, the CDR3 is TGTGCCAGCAGCTCGTCCCCGAACACTGAAGCTTTCTTT. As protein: CASSSSPNTEAFF.

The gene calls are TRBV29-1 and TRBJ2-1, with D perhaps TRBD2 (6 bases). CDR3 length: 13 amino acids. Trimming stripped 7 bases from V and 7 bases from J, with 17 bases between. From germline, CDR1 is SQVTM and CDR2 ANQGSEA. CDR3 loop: CSAFPGLKNEQFF. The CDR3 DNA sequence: TGCAGCGCCTTCCCGGGACTTAAGAATGAGCAGTTCTTC.

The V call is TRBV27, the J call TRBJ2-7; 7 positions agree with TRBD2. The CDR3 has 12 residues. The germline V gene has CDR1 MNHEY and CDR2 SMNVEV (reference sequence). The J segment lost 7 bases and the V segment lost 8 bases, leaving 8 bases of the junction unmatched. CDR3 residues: CASGLVAREQYF. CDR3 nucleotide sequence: TGTGCCAGCGGACTAGTAGCGAGGGAGCAGTACTTC.

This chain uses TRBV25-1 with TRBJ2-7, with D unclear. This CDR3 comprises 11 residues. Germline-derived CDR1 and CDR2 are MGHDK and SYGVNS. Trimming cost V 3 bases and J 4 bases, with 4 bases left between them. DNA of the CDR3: TGTGCCAGCAGTGACTTGTACGAGCAGTACTTC. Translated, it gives CASSDLYEQYF.

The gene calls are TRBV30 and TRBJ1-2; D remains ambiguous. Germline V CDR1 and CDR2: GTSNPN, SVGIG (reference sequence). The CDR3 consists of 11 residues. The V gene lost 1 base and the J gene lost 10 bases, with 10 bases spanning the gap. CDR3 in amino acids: CAWSALQDYTF. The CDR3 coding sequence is TGTGCCTGGAGTGCTCTCCAGGACTACACCTTC.

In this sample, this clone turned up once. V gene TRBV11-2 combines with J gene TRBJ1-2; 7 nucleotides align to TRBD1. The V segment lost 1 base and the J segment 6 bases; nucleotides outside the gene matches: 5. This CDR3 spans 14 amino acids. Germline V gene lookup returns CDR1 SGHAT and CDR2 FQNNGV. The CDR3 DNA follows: TGTGCCAGCAGCTTAGTTGGCAGGGGGGATGGCTACACCTTC. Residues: CASSLVGRGDGYTF.

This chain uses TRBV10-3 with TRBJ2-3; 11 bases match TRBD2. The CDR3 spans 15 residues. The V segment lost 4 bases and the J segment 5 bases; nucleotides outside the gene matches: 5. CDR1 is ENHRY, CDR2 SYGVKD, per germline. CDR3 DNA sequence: TGTGCCATCAGTGGGGAACTAGCGGGGGTAGATACGCAGTATTTT. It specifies CAISGELAGVDTQYF.